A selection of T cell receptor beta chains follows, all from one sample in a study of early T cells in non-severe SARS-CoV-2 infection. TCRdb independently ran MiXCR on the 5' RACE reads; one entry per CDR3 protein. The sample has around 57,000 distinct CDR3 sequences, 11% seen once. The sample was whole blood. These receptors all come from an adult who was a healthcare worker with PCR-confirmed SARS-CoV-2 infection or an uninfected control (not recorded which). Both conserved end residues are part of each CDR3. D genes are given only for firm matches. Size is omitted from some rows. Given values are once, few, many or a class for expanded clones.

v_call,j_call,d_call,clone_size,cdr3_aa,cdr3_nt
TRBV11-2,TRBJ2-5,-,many,CASSLDLVGETQYF,TGTGCCAGCAGCTTAGATCTAGTAGGAGAGACCCAGTACTTC
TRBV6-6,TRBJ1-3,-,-,CASSADSSGNTIYF,TGTGCCAGCAGTGCGGACAGTTCTGGAAACACCATATATTTT
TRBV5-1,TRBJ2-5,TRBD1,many,CASSTGDRGQETQYF,TGCGCCAGCAGTACAGGCGACAGGGGGCAAGAGACCCAGTACTTC
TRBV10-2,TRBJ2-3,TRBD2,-,CASTRLAGVVDTQYF,TGCGCCAGCACCCGACTAGCGGGGGTTGTGGATACGCAGTATTTT
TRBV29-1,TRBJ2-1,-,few,CSVVPLSNNEQFF,TGCAGCGTTGTGCCGCTCAGCAACAATGAGCAGTTCTTC
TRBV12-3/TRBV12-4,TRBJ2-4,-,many,CASSLGGGWDIQYF,TGTGCCAGCAGTTTAGGTGGAGGCTGGGACATTCAGTACTTC
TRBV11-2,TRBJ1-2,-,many,CASSRQALGGGYTF,TGTGCCAGCAGTAGACAGGCGCTAGGCGGTGGCTACACCTTC
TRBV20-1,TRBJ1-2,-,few,CSAGGEDYGYTF,TGCAGTGCTGGGGGGGAGGACTATGGCTACACCTTC
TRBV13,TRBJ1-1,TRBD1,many,CASSLQGGYTEAFF,TGTGCCAGCAGCTTGCAGGGGGGTTACACTGAAGCTTTCTTT
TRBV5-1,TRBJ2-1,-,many,CASSLGTIDYNEQFF,TGCGCCAGCAGCTTGGGGACTATTGATTACAATGAGCAGTTCTTC
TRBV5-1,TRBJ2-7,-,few,CASSLRSRARPYEQYF,TGCGCCAGCAGCTTGAGATCTAGGGCTAGGCCGTACGAGCAGTACTTC
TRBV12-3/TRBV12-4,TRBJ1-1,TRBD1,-,CASQRTGYTEAFF,TGTGCCAGCCAACGGACAGGGTACACTGAAGCTTTCTTT
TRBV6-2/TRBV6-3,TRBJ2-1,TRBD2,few,CASSYVAGGQFF,TGTGCCAGCAGTTACGTAGCGGGGGGACAGTTCTTC
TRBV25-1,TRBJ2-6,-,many,CASSDRGASPGANVLTF,TGTGCCAGCAGTGATAGGGGGGCCTCCCCTGGGGCCAACGTCCTGACTTTC
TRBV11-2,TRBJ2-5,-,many,CASSLRRGAETQYF,TGTGCCAGCAGCTTACGACGGGGGGCTGAGACCCAGTACTTC
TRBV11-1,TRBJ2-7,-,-,CASSLDAVVSYEQYF,TGTGCCAGCAGCCTAGACGCGGTGGTTTCCTACGAGCAGTACTTC
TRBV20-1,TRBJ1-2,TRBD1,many,CSARAPDRGDYGYTF,TGCAGTGCTAGAGCCCCGGACAGGGGGGACTATGGCTACACCTTC
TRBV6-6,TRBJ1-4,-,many,CASTTNRADRNEKLFF,TGTGCCAGCACTACCAATCGAGCGGACCGTAATGAAAAACTGTTTTTT
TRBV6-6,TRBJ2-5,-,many,CASSYSGDQETQYF,TGTGCCAGCAGTTACTCTGGCGACCAAGAGACCCAGTACTTC
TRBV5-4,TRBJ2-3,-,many,CASRHDRLTNPSATDTQYF,TGTGCCAGCAGACACGACCGTCTCACAAACCCGTCGGCTACAGATACGCAGTATTTT
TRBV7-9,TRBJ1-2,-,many,CASSADSSRYRYTF,TGTGCCAGCAGCGCGGACTCTTCCCGCTATCGCTACACCTTC
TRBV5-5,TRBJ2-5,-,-,CASSRRPGNSQETQYF,TGTGCCAGCAGCCGTAGACCAGGGAATTCCCAAGAGACCCAGTACTTC
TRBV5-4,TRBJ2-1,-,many,CASSSATGYQQFF,TGTGCCAGCAGTTCTGCTACAGGGTACCAGCAGTTCTTC
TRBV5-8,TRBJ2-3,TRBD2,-,CASSLGAGGHKDTQYF,TGTGCCAGCAGCTTGGGAGCGGGGGGGCATAAAGATACGCAGTATTTT
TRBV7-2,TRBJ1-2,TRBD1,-,CASSLEGAQTNGYTF,TGTGCCAGCAGCTTAGAGGGGGCGCAAACGAATGGCTACACCTTC
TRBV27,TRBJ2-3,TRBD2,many,CASSLIGGGAGADTQYF,TGTGCCAGCAGTTTAATTGGCGGGGGGGCAGGGGCAGATACGCAGTATTTT
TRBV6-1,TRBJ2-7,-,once,CASSVTGIGSYEQYF,TGTGCCAGCAGCGTCACAGGGATCGGGTCCTACGAGCAGTACTTC
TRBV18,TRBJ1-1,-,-,CASSPAVGGTEAFF,TGTGCCAGCTCACCGGCGGTCGGGGGAACTGAAGCTTTCTTT
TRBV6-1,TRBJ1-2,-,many,CASSEWGQGGYTF,TGTGCCAGCAGTGAATGGGGGCAAGGTGGCTACACCTTC
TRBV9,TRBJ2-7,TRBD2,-,CASSVDSGRSYEQYF,TGTGCCAGCAGCGTAGATAGCGGGCGCTCCTACGAGCAGTACTTC
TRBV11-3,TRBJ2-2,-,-,CASSFEFNTGELFF,TGTGCCAGCAGCTTCGAGTTCAACACCGGGGAGCTGTTTTTT
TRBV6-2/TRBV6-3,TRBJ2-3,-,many,CASSYSFRGNTQYF,TGTGCCAGCAGTTACTCGTTCCGGGGAAATACGCAGTATTTT
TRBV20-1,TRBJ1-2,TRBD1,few,CSAPTQGQGAYGYTF,TGCAGTGCTCCTACCCAGGGACAGGGGGCCTATGGCTACACCTTC
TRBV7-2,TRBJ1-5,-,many,CASSEGRDQPQHF,TGTGCCAGCAGCGAAGGCAGGGATCAGCCCCAGCATTTT
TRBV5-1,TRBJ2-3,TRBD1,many,CASSLGQGPSTDTQYF,TGCGCCAGCAGCTTGGGACAGGGACCTAGCACAGATACGCAGTATTTT
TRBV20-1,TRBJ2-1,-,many,CSGQGGSEQFF,TGCAGTGGCCAGGGAGGTAGTGAGCAGTTCTTC
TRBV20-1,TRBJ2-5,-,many,CSARVGAGKTQYF,TGCAGTGCTAGAGTTGGGGCGGGGAAGACCCAGTACTTC
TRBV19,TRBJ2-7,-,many,CASSIWGTYEQYF,TGTGCCAGTAGTATATGGGGTACCTACGAGCAGTACTTC
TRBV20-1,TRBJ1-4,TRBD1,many,CSAVDRAAATNEKLFF,TGCAGTGCAGTAGACAGGGCCGCGGCAACTAATGAAAAACTGTTTTTT
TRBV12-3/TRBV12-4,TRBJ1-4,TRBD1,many,CASSFERQGLFF,TGTGCCAGCAGTTTCGAGAGACAGGGACTGTTTTTT
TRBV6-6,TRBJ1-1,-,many,CASSTIGGGEAFF,TGTGCCAGCAGCACAATAGGGGGAGGTGAAGCTTTCTTT
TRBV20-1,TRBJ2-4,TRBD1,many,CSARTHRGSIQYF,TGCAGTGCTAGAACCCACAGGGGATCTATTCAGTACTTC
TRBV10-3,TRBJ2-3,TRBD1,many,CAISEPWDRSTDTQYF,TGTGCCATCAGTGAGCCCTGGGACAGGAGCACAGATACGCAGTATTTT
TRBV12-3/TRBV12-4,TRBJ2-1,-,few,CASSSWVRGEVNEQFF,TGTGCCAGCAGTTCCTGGGTCCGAGGAGAAGTCAATGAGCAGTTCTTC
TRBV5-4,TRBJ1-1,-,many,CASSSIGRTNTEAFF,TGTGCCAGCAGCTCCATTGGCCGGACGAACACTGAAGCTTTCTTT
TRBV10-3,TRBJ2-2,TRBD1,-,CATRDRIPGELFF,TGTGCCACCAGGGACAGGATTCCCGGGGAGCTGTTTTTT